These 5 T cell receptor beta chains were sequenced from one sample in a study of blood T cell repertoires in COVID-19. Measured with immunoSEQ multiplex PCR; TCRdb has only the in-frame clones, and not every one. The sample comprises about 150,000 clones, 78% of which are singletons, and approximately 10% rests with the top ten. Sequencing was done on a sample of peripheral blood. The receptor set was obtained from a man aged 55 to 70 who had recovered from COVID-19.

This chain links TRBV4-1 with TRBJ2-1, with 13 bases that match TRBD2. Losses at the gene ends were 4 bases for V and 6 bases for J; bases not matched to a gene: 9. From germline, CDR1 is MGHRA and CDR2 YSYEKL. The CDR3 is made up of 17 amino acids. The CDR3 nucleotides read TGCGCCAGCAGCCTCCGACTAGCGGGGGGCAGGTCCAATGAGCAGTTCTTC. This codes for CASSLRLAGGRSNEQFF.

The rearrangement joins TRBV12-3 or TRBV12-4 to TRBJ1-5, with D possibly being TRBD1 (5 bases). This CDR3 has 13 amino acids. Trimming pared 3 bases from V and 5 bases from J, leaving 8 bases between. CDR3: CASSFGGYQPQHF. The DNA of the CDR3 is TGTGCCAGCAGTTTCGGGGGTTATCAGCCCCAGCATTTT.

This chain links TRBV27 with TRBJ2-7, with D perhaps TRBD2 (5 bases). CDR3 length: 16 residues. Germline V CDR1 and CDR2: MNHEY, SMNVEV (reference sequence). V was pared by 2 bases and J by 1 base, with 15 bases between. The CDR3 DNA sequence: TGTGCCAGCAGTTTAAGCGGCGGTGGGGTTTCCTACGAGCAGTACTTC. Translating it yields CASSLSGGGVSYEQYF.

DNA for the CDR3: TGCGCCAGCAGCTACCCGGGAACCTACGAGCAGTACTTC. Translated, it gives CASSYPGTYEQYF. The chain has TRBV5-1 and TRBJ2-7; tentative D call: TRBD2 (5 bases). V dropped 3 bases and J dropped 2 bases, with 9 bases sitting between them. Germline lookup yields CDR1 SGHRS and CDR2 YFSETQ. CDR3 length equals 13 residues.

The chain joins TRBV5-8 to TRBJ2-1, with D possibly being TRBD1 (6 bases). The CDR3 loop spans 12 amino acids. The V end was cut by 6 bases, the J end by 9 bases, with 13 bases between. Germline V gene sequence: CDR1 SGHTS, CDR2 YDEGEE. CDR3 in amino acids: CASNRVGGEQFF. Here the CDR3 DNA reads TGTGCCAGCAACAGGGTAGGCGGTGAGCAGTTCTTC.